This T cell receptor (beta chain) was found in a study of cytomegalovirus exposure and HLA in healthy donors. Turning to the study itself: Earlier sequencing of some 170 million T cells yielded under 120 million unique TCR beta sequences. Study observations and caveats: A later analysis found most CMV-associated TCR beta chains apparently HLA-restricted.

PCR used 60 Vbeta primers and 13 Jbeta primers. Here immunoSEQ multiplex PCR was the method, and the copy in TCRdb shows in-frame clones only, minus some. This sample has some 250,000 clones, with more than 75% found just once. Comment on this clone: What it binds is unknown.

Sequenced material: PBMCs. The TCR sequence derives from a woman aged 40 to 50 in good health and CMV-seropositive.

CDR3 nucleotides: TGTGCCTGGAGTGCAGGGATCGAGCAGTACTTC. Translating gives CAWSAGIEQYF. This chain joins TRBV30 and TRBJ2-7; D is perhaps TRBD1 (5 bases). CDR1 is GTSNPN, CDR2 SVGIG, per germline (reference sequence). The CDR3 is made up of 11 amino acids. Trimming left V 1 base short and J 6 bases short, with 7 bases between. The full variable domain, in which reference TRBV30 and TRBJ2-7 provide the parts outside the CDR3, is SQTIHQWPATLVQPVGSPLSLECTVEGTSNPNLYWYRQAAGRGLQLLFYSVGIGQISSEVPQNLSASRPQDRQFILSSKKLLLSDSGFYLCAWSAGIEQYFGPGTRLTVT.